Shown below are 21 T cell receptor beta chains from a single sample sequenced in a study of blood T cell repertoires in COVID-19. Libraries were prepared by immunoSEQ multiplex PCR; TCRdb keeps only in-frame clonotypes and omits some of them. Among 130,000 to 150,000 clones listed, about 80% were seen once. The sequenced sample was peripheral blood. All receptors derive from a woman of 80 years or more in a cohort sampled during active or convalescent COVID-19.

The chain recombines TRBV19 with TRBJ2-7; maybe TRBD2 (5 bases). Trimming left V 9 bases short and J 0 bases short, with 15 bases between. CDR3 size: 14 residues. CDR1 LNHDA and CDR2 SQIVND come from the germline V gene (reference sequence). CDR3 bases: TGTGCCAGCATGAGAGGGCCAAGCTCCTACGAGCAGTACTTC. This codes for CASMRGPSSYEQYF. The full variable domain, in which reference TRBV19 and TRBJ2-7 provide the parts outside the CDR3, is DGGITQSPKYLFRKEGQNVTLSCEQNLNHDAMYWYRQDPGQGLRLIYYSQIVNDFQKGDIAEGYSVSREKKESFPLTVTSAQKNPTAFYLCASMRGPSSYEQYFGPGTRLTVT.

V and J are TRBV7-3 and TRBJ1-1, with D perhaps matching TRBD1 (5 bases). V was trimmed by 1 base and J by 6 bases, leaving 15 bases between them. The CDR3 length is 15 residues. In germline, CDR1 is SGHTA, CDR2 FQGTGA. The CDR3 loop is CASSLMAQGLAEAFF. CDR3 coding DNA: TGTGCCAGCAGCTTAATGGCGCAGGGATTAGCTGAAGCTTTCTTT. The whole variable domain, filled in from reference TRBV7-3 and TRBJ1-1, reads GAGVSQTPSNKVTEKGKYVELRCDPISGHTALYWYRQSLGQGPEFLIYFQGTGAADDSGLPNDRFFAVRPEGSVSTLKIQRTERGDSAVYLCASSLMAQGLAEAFFGQGTRLTVV.

CDR3 sequence: CASSRDSGGTDTQYF. CDR3 coding DNA: TGCGCCAGCAGCCGAGATAGCGGGGGAACAGATACGCAGTATTTT. This chain uses TRBV4-1 with TRBJ2-3; TRBD2 matches 9 bases. The CDR3 sequence is 15 residues long. The germline gives CDR1 MGHRA, CDR2 YSYEKL. The V gene end was trimmed by 4 bases and the J gene end by 3 bases; junction bases not matched to a gene: 5.

The chain is built from TRBV5-1 and TRBJ2-5; 12 positions match TRBD2. CDR1 is SGHRS, CDR2 YFSETQ, per germline. With 1 base clipped from V and 4 bases from J, the junction kept 5 bases outside the gene matches. There are 16 residues in the CDR3. The CDR3 reads CASSLPLAGGPETQYF. CDR3 nucleotides: TGCGCCAGCAGCTTGCCCCTAGCGGGGGGGCCAGAGACCCAGTACTTC.

The rearrangement uses TRBV7-3 and TRBJ1-1, with a tentative D call TRBD1 (5 bases). Germline V lookup: CDR1 SGHTA, CDR2 FQGTGA. The CDR3 is 13 residues long. Deletions cut 0 bases from V and 8 bases from J, with 10 bases between. CDR3 loop: CASSLTRGVEAFF. CDR3 DNA sequence: TGTGCCAGCAGCTTAACCCGGGGGGTCGAAGCTTTCTTT.

The chain employs TRBV19 and TRBJ1-5; 8 bases are a match to TRBD1. This CDR3 is built from 15 residues. With V trimmed by 3 bases and J by 7 bases, 8 bases remained unmatched. Germline V gene sequence: CDR1 LNHDA, CDR2 SQIVND (reference sequence). The CDR3 region is CASSMVQGEKQPQHF. Here the CDR3 DNA reads TGTGCCAGTAGTATGGTACAGGGGGAAAAGCAGCCCCAGCATTTT.

CDR3 sequence reads: CASSYSTGFEQFF. The CDR3 bases are TGTGCCAGCAGTTACTCGACAGGGTTTGAGCAGTTCTTC. The chain joins TRBV6-2 or TRBV6-3 to TRBJ2-1; 7 nucleotides agree with TRBD1. CDR3 length: 13 amino acids. V was pared by 0 bases and J by 9 bases, with 2 bases of the junction left unmatched. In germline, CDR1 is MNHEY, CDR2 SVGEGT.

The chain combines TRBV10-3 with TRBJ1-2; D might be TRBD1 (5 bases). This CDR3 spans 15 amino acids. Germline V gene sequence: CDR1 ENHRY, CDR2 SYGVKD. V lost 10 bases to trimming and J lost 6 bases, with 24 bases between them. In DNA, the CDR3 is TGTGCCACCCGGCCCTACGATGGGGGGTGGGATGGCTACACCTTC. Translated: CATRPYDGGWDGYTF.

The genes are TRBV7-8 and TRBJ2-1; D unclear. Germline lookup yields CDR1 SGHVS and CDR2 FQNEAQ. Trimming took off 5 bases at V and 4 bases at J, with 9 bases between the two ends. The CDR3 totals 13 residues. Written as DNA, the CDR3 is TGTGCCAGCAGCCTAAGCCGGTACAATGAGCAGTTCTTC. Translated, it gives CASSLSRYNEQFF.

This clone occurred once. This sequence joins TRBV4-2 and TRBJ2-7, with 11 bases aligning to TRBD2. After removal of 3 bases from V and 0 bases from J, the junction contained 1 base not matched to a gene. This CDR3 spans 15 amino acids. Germline V gene sequence: CDR1 LGHNA, CDR2 YNFKEQ. CDR3 in amino acids: CASSQLAGGSYEQYF. The CDR3 DNA reads as TGTGCCAGCAGCCAGCTAGCGGGGGGCTCCTACGAGCAGTACTTC.

This chain joins TRBV5-6 and TRBJ1-2; D is perhaps TRBD1 (6 bases). The germline CDR1 and CDR2 sequences are SGHDT and YYEEEE. Deletions cut 4 bases from V and 4 bases from J, with 11 bases between. This CDR3 has 13 amino acids. The CDR3 protein is CASSQQGFYGYTF. DNA for the CDR3: TGTGCCAGCAGCCAACAGGGATTCTATGGCTACACCTTC. The full variable domain, its missing parts supplied by reference TRBV5-6 and TRBJ1-2, is DAGVTQSPTHLIKTRGQQVTLRCSPKSGHDTVSWYQQALGQGPQFIFQYYEEEERQRGNFPDRFSGHQFPNYSSELNVNALLLGDSALYLCASSQQGFYGYTFGSGTRLTVV.

The rearrangement links TRBV5-4 to TRBJ2-3, with TRBD1 matching 12 bases. Germline CDR1 reads SGHNT; CDR2 reads YYREEE (reference sequence). V trimming: 3 bases; J trimming: 2 bases; junction bases outside the gene matches: 4. CDR3 length equals 16 residues. CDR3 DNA sequence: TGTGCCAGCAGCTGGGGACAGGGGGCAATCACAGATACGCAGTATTTT. It yields the protein CASSWGQGAITDTQYF.

V gene TRBV6-2 or TRBV6-3 combines with J gene TRBJ2-7; D is ambiguous. Germline V CDR1 and CDR2: MNHEY, SVGEGT. The CDR3 contains 12 residues. V lost 2 bases to trimming and J lost 4 bases, with 6 bases between them. CDR3 loop: CASSYRGYEQYV. In DNA form, the CDR3 reads TGTGCCAGCAGTTACAGAGGTTACGAGCAGTACGTC.

J is TRBJ2-5 and V is TRBV3-1 (or the pseudogene TRBV3-2), with a weak D call TRBD2 (5 bases). V was clipped by 0 bases and J by 4 bases, with 9 bases between them. The CDR3 is made up of 14 amino acids. Germline V CDR1 and CDR2: LGHDT, YNNKEL (reference sequence). The CDR3 nucleotides read TGTGCCAGCAGCCAAGATAGTAGCGCAGAGACCCAGTACTTC. Its translation is CASSQDSSAETQYF.

The sample holds a few counts of this clone. This chain connects TRBV7-2 to TRBJ1-3; 7 bases map to TRBD1. Germline V gene sequence: CDR1 SGHTA, CDR2 FQGNSA. This CDR3 has 14 residues. V was clipped by 5 bases and J by 3 bases; unmatched bases: 4. In DNA, the CDR3 is TGTGCCAGCAGCCGGGACAGTATTGGAAACACCATATATTTT. It is translated as CASSRDSIGNTIYF.

This chain joins TRBV7-9 and TRBJ1-4, with D maybe TRBD1 (5 bases). Between the trimmed V and J ends, which lost 1 base and 0 bases, there was a span of 12 bases. CDR1 is SEHNR and CDR2 is FQNEAQ in the germline V gene (reference sequence). The CDR3 spans 17 residues. This chain's CDR3 is CASSLEGIYATNEKLFF. CDR3 in DNA: TGTGCCAGCAGCTTAGAGGGGATTTATGCAACTAATGAAAAACTGTTTTTT.

This chain uses TRBV27 with TRBJ1-4; 9 nucleotides align to TRBD1. The V gene's germline CDR1 is MNHEY and CDR2 SMNVEV (reference sequence). The CDR3 runs 17 residues. J was trimmed by 0 bases and V by 2 bases; bases with no gene match: 4. The CDR3 here is CASSLTRQGATNEKLFF. CDR3 bases: TGTGCCAGCAGTTTAACCCGACAGGGGGCAACTAATGAAAAACTGTTTTTT.

The CDR3 loop reads CASSQGDGGGYQETQYF. As DNA, the CDR3 is TGCGCCAGCAGCCAAGGGGATGGCGGGGGCTACCAAGAGACCCAGTACTTC. The chain is built from TRBV4-1 and TRBJ2-5; D might be TRBD2 (7 bases). V lost 1 base and J 0 bases, leaving 15 bases between the germline ends. Germline loops: CDR1 MGHRA, CDR2 YSYEKL. The CDR3 sequence is 17 residues long.

This clone is termed medium-sized. CDR3 DNA: TGTGCCAGCAGTTACCGACAGGGCGGCACTGAAGCTTTCTTT. This encodes CASSYRQGGTEAFF. V and J are TRBV6-6 and TRBJ1-1, with 7 bases that match TRBD1. J lost 4 bases, V lost 2 bases, and 4 bases had no gene match. Per the germline V gene, CDR1 is MNHNY and CDR2 is SVGAGI (reference sequence). The CDR3 sequence is 14 residues long.

The count of this clone is one. The V call is TRBV2, the J call TRBJ1-2; a possible D gene is TRBD1 (6 bases). The germline V gene has CDR1 SNHLY and CDR2 FYNNEI. V was shortened by 7 bases and J by 4 bases, with 13 bases between the two germline ends. The CDR3 consists of 13 residues. CDR3 loop: CASTTGYSYGYTF. CDR3 in DNA: TGTGCCAGCACCACAGGGTATAGCTATGGCTACACCTTC.

This clone turned up a few times. This rearrangement joins TRBV5-8 to TRBJ1-3; tentative D call: TRBD1 (6 bases). Germline V gene lookup returns CDR1 SGHTS and CDR2 YDEGEE. The CDR3 has 17 amino acids. V lost 1 base and J 2 bases, leaving 16 bases between the germline ends. CDR3 protein: CASSLFGTGQTGNTIYF. The CDR3 nucleotides read TGTGCCAGCAGCTTGTTCGGAACAGGACAGACTGGAAACACCATATATTTT. Full variable domain (remainder filled in from reference TRBV5-8 and TRBJ1-3): EAGVTQSPTHLIKTRGQQATLRCSPISGHTSVYWYQQALGLGLQFLLWYDEGEERNRGNFPPRFSGRQFPNYSSELNVNALELEDSALYLCASSLFGTGQTGNTIYFGEGSWLTVV.